This T cell receptor (beta chain) was recovered during a study of identical twins. TCRdb re-derived calls from the 5' RACE reads in MiXCR, one entry per CDR3 protein. The sample holds hundreds of thousands of distinct CDR3 sequences; 20% to 25% are singletons and the top ten take approximately 0.49%. The germline V gene has CDR1 SGHTA and CDR2 FQGNSA. Trimming took 0 bases from V and 8 from J, leaving 14 bases between them. This CDR3 comprises 16 residues. Separately, the same data were catalogued under a study of yellow fever vaccine responses in identical twins.

The TCR comes from a woman aged 18-30 years in good health. The rearrangement links TRBV7-2 to TRBJ1-6; D might be TRBD1 (6 bases). Sequenced sample: CD4+ T cells sorted from blood. In DNA form, the CDR3 reads TGTGCCAGCAGCTTAGCTGGCGGGGGCATCTATTCACCCCTCCACTTT. Translated, it gives CASSLAGGGIYSPLHF.